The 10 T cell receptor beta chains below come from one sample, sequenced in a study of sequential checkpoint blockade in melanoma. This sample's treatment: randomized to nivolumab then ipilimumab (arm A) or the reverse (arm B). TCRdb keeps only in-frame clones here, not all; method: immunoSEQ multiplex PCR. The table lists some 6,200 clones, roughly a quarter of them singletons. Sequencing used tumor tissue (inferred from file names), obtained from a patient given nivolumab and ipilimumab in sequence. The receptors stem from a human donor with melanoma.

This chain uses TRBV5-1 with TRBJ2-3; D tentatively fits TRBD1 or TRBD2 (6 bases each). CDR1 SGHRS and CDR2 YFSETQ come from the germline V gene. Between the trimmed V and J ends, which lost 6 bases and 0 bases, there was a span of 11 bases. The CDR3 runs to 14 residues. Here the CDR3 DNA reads TGCGCCAGCATGGAGGGGGTTAGCACAGATACGCAGTATTTT. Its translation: CASMEGVSTDTQYF.

CDR3 amino acids: CASSQEVRGTSGVNEQFF. The CDR3 bases are TGTGCCAGCAGCCAAGAAGTCCGGGGAACTAGCGGGGTCAATGAGCAGTTCTTC. The V gene is TRBV14, the J gene TRBJ2-1, with TRBD2 matching over 10 bases. CDR1 is SGHDN, CDR2 FVKESK, per germline. The junction had 11 bases not matched to a gene; V was cut back by 0 bases and J by 6 bases. CDR3 size: 18 residues.

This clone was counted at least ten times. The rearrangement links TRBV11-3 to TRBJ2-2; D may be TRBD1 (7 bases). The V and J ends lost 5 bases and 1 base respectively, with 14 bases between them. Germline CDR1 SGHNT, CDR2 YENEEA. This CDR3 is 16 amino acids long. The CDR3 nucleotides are TGTGCCAGCAGCAGGGGGAGGACAGGGAACACCGGGGAGCTGTTTTTT. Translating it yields CASSRGRTGNTGELFF.

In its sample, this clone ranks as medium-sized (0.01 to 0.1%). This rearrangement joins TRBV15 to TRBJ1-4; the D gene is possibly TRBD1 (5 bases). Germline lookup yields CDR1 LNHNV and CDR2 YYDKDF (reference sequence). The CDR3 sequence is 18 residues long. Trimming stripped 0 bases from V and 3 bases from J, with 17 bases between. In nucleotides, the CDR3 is TGTGCCACCAGCAGAGATTTTATTAGGGGCGGACCTAATGAAAAACTGTTTTTT. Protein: CATSRDFIRGGPNEKLFF.

CDR3 DNA: TGTGCCAGCTCACCCGGGACTAGCGGGTCCTCCTACAATGAGCAGTTCTTC. Its translation is CASSPGTSGSSYNEQFF. The chain links TRBV18 to TRBJ2-1; 12 bases agree with TRBD2. The CDR3 sequence is 17 residues long. V was clipped by 3 bases and J by 0 bases; unmatched bases: 3. Per germline, CDR1 KGHSH and CDR2 LQKENI.

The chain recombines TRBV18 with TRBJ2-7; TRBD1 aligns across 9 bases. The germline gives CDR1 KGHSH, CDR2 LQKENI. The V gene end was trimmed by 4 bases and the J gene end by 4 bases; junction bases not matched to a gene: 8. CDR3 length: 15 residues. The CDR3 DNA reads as TGTGCCAGCTCACAACCGGGACAGGGCTTATACGAGCAGTACTTC. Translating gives CASSQPGQGLYEQYF.

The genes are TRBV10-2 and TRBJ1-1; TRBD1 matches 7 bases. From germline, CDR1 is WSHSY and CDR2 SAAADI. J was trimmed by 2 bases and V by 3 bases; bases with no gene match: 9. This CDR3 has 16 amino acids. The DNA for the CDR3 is TGCGCCAGCAGTGAACCAATACAGGGGCTAAACACTGAAGCTTTCTTT. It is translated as CASSEPIQGLNTEAFF.

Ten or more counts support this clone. The CDR3 DNA reads as TGTGCCAGCGTTGAGGAGCCGTCGAACACTGAAGCTTTCTTT. Translated: CASVEEPSNTEAFF. This chain joins TRBV11-3 and TRBJ1-1; D uncertain. The germline CDR1 and CDR2 sequences are SGHNT and YENEEA. V shed 8 bases and J shed 1 base, with 14 bases lying between them. The length of the CDR3 is 14 residues.

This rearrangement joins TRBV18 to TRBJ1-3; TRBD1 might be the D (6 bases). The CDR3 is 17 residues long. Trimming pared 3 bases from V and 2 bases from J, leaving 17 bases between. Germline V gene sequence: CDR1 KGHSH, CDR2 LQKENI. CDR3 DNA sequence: TGTGCCAGCTCACCCCAAGGAAGAGGGGGAACTGGAAACACCATATATTTT. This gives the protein CASSPQGRGGTGNTIYF.

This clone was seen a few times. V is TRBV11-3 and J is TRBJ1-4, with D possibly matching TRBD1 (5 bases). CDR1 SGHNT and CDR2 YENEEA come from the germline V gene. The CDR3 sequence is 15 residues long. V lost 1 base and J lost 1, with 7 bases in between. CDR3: CASSLGTLTNEKLFF. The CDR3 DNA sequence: TGTGCCAGCAGCTTAGGGACACTAACTAATGAAAAACTGTTTTTT.